This T cell receptor beta chain originates from a study of T cell responses to AZD1222 COVID-19 vaccine. General observations from the study: After two AZD1222 doses, spike-specific TCR breadth and depth rose versus day 0. At study baseline, merely six AZD1222 recipients were seropositive. Of spike-specific TCRs, nearly half reportedly target regions left unmutated in variants. Across the whole spike, CD4 TCRs peaked at regions 160-218 and 743-854.

Note on this clone: Its specificity is unknown.

TCRdb's table, derived via immunoSEQ multiplex PCR, lists solely in-frame clones and lacks some. The sample yields 94,000 or so clones, roughly 90% seen once. CDR1 and CDR2 (germline): LGHNT, FRNRAP. Unmatched junction bases numbered 3, after V lost 4 bases and J lost 3 bases. The CDR3 sequence is 16 residues long. The sample here was peripheral blood, taken on day 0 of AZD1222 vaccination. This rearrangement joins TRBV12-5 to TRBJ2-3, with 14 bases that match TRBD2. The TCR comes from an adult in good health. The CDR3, as DNA: TGTGCTAGTGGTTCCGGGACTAGCGGGAGTACAGATACGCAGTATTTT. Translated: CASGSGTSGSTDTQYF.